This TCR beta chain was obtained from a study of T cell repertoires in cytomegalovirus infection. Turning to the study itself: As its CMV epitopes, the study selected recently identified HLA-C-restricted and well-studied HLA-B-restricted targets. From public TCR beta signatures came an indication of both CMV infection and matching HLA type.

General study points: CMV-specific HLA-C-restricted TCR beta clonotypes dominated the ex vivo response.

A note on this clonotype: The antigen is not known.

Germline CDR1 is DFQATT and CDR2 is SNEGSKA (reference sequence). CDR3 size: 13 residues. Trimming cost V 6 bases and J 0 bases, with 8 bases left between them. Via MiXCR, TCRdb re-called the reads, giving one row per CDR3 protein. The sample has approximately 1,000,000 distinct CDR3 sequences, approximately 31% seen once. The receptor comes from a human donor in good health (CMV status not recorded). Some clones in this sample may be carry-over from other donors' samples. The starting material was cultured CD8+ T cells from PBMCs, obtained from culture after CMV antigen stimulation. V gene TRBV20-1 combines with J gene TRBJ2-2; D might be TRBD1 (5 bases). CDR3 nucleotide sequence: TGCAGTGCCTTGACAGCGAACACCGGGGAGCTGTTTTTT. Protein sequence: CSALTANTGELFF.